This entry features one TCR beta chain sequence. As yet, its antigen is unknown. Germline CDR1 SGHRS, CDR2 YFSETQ. This CDR3 has 16 amino acids. V shed 4 bases, J shed 2 bases, and the junction held 11 bases outside the gene matches. This sample was included in a study of T cell repertoires in ileal Crohn's disease. Across the study: M0 samples are biopsies from inflamed ileum in the resection specimen.

Study-wide results and limits: Compared with CD4 T cells, sorted CD8 cells carried more expanded clones. Active smokers at surgery had more clonal expansions than non-smokers. Clonality above 26.8% at surgery always came with endoscopic recurrence.

Profiling relied on immunoSEQ multiplex PCR, and the TCRdb table lists in-frame clones only, not all of them. The sample contains 15,000 to 20,000 clones, 76% of which appear only once. The sample's time point: inflamed ileum from the surgical specimen. Sequences were obtained from ileal tissue. The rearrangement links TRBV5-1 to TRBJ1-2; 7 bases are shared with TRBD1. The receptor comes from an adult with Crohn's disease. The CDR3 region has the DNA TGCGCCAGCAGCCTCACGACAGGGATAAAAAACTATGGCTACACCTTC. This codes for CASSLTTGIKNYGYTF.